One and the same sample provided the 31 T cell receptor beta chains below, sequenced in a study of T-cell reconstitution after alpha-beta-depleted transplantation in children. Preparing the TCRbeta library involved the use of unique molecular identifiers. TCRdb re-called the PCR reads through MiXCR, storing one row per CDR3 protein. This table holds approximately 490,000 distinct CDR3 sequences, roughly a tenth found once. The material was PBMCs, obtained before TCRalphabeta/CD19-depleted stem cell transplant. The receptors were gathered from a child aged 2 to 10 with inherited bone marrow failure, due to receive a stem cell transplant.

This clonotype came up many times. The rearrangement joins TRBV30 to TRBJ1-5; TRBD1 matches at 8 bases. CDR3 length equals 15 residues. CDR1 is GTSNPN and CDR2 is SVGIG in the germline V gene (reference sequence). J gave up 1 base and V 3 bases, and 5 bases lay outside the gene matches. The DNA of the CDR3 is TGTGCCTGGAGCCCGGGACAGGCCAGCAATCAGCCCCAGCATTTT. Protein product: CAWSPGQASNQPQHF.

This clonotype was detected a few times. Its ends do not fully match the called genes, so a read error is possible. The chain couples TRBV20-1 to TRBJ2-1, with 8 bases identical to TRBD2. Germline CDR1 DFQATT, CDR2 SNEGSKA (reference sequence). This CDR3 contains 15 residues. The CDR3 nucleotides are TGCTGTGCTAGCCCGGGGCGGGGGGAACTGAATGAGCAGTTCTTC. Its translation: CCASPGRGELNEQFF.

This clonotype was observed many times. V is TRBV29-1 and J is TRBJ2-3; possibly TRBD1 or TRBD2 for D (5 bases each). There are 14 residues in the CDR3. Trimming took off 0 bases at V and 7 bases at J, with 14 bases between the two ends. Germline V gives CDR1 SQVTM, CDR2 ANQGSEA. The CDR3 coding sequence is TGCAGCGTTGAAGAGGGGGACGTAAGAAATACGCAGTATTTT. Its translation: CSVEEGDVRNTQYF.

The chain combines TRBV30 with TRBJ2-7, with D possibly being TRBD2 (6 bases). The CDR3 sequence is 15 residues long. Germline V gives CDR1 GTSNPN, CDR2 SVGIG (reference sequence). Trimming cost V 3 bases and J 1 base, with 16 bases left between them. The CDR3: CAWSTVREVSYEQYF. CDR3 in DNA: TGTGCCTGGAGCACGGTAAGGGAGGTTTCCTACGAGCAGTACTTC.

This clonotype appeared many times. The chain links TRBV24-1 to TRBJ2-3, with D perhaps TRBD2 (7 bases). V lost 9 bases and J 8 bases, leaving 14 bases between the germline ends. Per the germline V gene, CDR1 is KGHDR and CDR2 is SFDVKD. This CDR3 is 12 amino acids long. CDR3 in DNA: TGTGCCACCGGGGCGGGGGCAGGTACGCAGTATTTT. This sequence encodes CATGAGAGTQYF.

Many counts were recorded for this clonotype. The chain uses TRBV9 and TRBJ2-3, with 8 bases aligning to TRBD2. J gave up 5 bases and V 0 bases, and 5 bases lay outside the gene matches. Germline V gene sequence: CDR1 SGDLS, CDR2 YYNGEE. The CDR3 runs 15 residues. Here the CDR3 reads CASSVAGTRLDTQYF. In nucleotides, the CDR3 is TGTGCCAGCAGCGTAGCCGGGACTAGGTTAGATACGCAGTATTTT.

This clonotype has at least ten counts. The chain is built from TRBV7-2 and TRBJ2-7; D remains unclear. Per germline, CDR1 SGHTA and CDR2 FQGNSA. The V gene lost 1 base and the J gene lost 6 bases, with 10 bases spanning the gap. The CDR3 contains 13 residues. CDR3 loop: CASSLVIPREQYF. In nucleotides, the CDR3 is TGTGCCAGCAGCTTAGTAATTCCCCGCGAGCAGTACTTC.

Many counts were recorded for this clonotype. The J gene is TRBJ2-1, the V gene TRBV6-2 or TRBV6-3, with TRBD2 identical over 10 bases. Germline CDR1 and CDR2: MNHEY and SVGEGT. V trimming: 6 bases; J trimming: 2 bases; junction bases outside the gene matches: 4. The CDR3 consists of 15 residues. CDR3 nucleotides: TGTGCCAGCAGGCTAGCGGGAGAACCCTACAATGAGCAGTTCTTC. Protein sequence: CASRLAGEPYNEQFF.

This clonotype was seen many times. The rearrangement uses TRBV5-6 and TRBJ1-2, with D unresolved. Germline V CDR1 and CDR2: SGHDT, YYEEEE. The CDR3 is 12 residues long. V lost 6 bases to trimming and J lost 3 bases, with 9 bases between them. CDR3 in DNA: TGTGCCAGCAAGGGCAGCTACTATGGCTACACCTTC. Translation gives CASKGSYYGYTF.

This clonotype showed up many times. The V and J genes are TRBV6-5 and TRBJ1-1; D is unclear. CDR3 length equals 15 residues. Between the trimmed V and J ends, which lost 2 bases and 0 bases, there was a span of 10 bases. The germline V gene has CDR1 MNHEY and CDR2 SVGAGI. CDR3 sequence: CASSYGIEMNTEAFF. The CDR3 DNA is TGTGCCAGCAGTTACGGTATCGAGATGAACACTGAAGCTTTCTTT.

The genes are TRBV10-3 and TRBJ1-5, with TRBD1 matching 7 bases. Germline CDR1 reads ENHRY; CDR2 reads SYGVKD. The V segment lost 7 bases and the J segment 0 bases; nucleotides outside the gene matches: 3. The CDR3 sequence is 14 residues long. The CDR3, as DNA: TGTGCCATCAAGGGGGCCAATAGCAATCAGCCCCAGCATTTT. This codes for CAIKGANSNQPQHF.

The chain is built from TRBV29-1 and TRBJ2-1; the match to TRBD2 covers 10 bases. Germline V CDR1 and CDR2: SQVTM, ANQGSEA. V was clipped by 6 bases and J by 7 bases; unmatched bases: 9. The CDR3 contains 14 residues. This CDR3 is CSVPPSGRGNEQFF. In DNA, the CDR3 is TGCAGCGTCCCGCCGAGCGGGAGGGGTAATGAGCAGTTCTTC.

This clonotype was seen repeatedly, ten times or more. The chain couples TRBV7-2 to TRBJ1-1; TRBD1 might be the D (6 bases). There are 15 residues in the CDR3. Germline V gene data show CDR1 as SGHTA and CDR2 as FQGNSA. V lost 1 base to trimming and J lost 7 bases, with 16 bases between them. The CDR3 protein is CASSLGQGRWVEAFF. CDR3 in DNA: TGTGCCAGCAGCTTAGGGCAGGGGAGGTGGGTTGAAGCTTTCTTT.

This sequence joins TRBV28 and TRBJ2-7, with no clear D. The length of the CDR3 is 14 residues. Trimming stripped 9 bases from V and 5 bases from J, with 20 bases between. The V gene's germline CDR1 is MDHEN and CDR2 SYDVKM. The CDR3 is CARGPGLRSDEQYF. CDR3 nucleotide sequence: TGTGCCAGGGGCCCCGGGCTCCGGTCGGACGAGCAGTACTTC.

In this sample, this clonotype turned up many times. The gene calls are TRBV9 and TRBJ1-1; D remains ambiguous. Trimming left V 3 bases short and J 5 bases short, with 14 bases between. The germline V gene encodes CDR1 SGDLS and CDR2 YYNGEE. The CDR3 runs 14 residues. The CDR3: CASSDAAGRTEAFF. The CDR3 coding sequence is TGTGCCAGCAGCGACGCGGCTGGTCGTACTGAAGCTTTCTTT.

This clonotype was observed many times. The CDR3 sequence: CASSPDRNTGELFF. The DNA for the CDR3 is TGTGCCAGCAGTCCGGACAGGAACACCGGGGAGCTGTTTTTT. The rearrangement links TRBV28 to TRBJ2-2, with D perhaps TRBD1 (6 bases). Trimming stripped 5 bases from V and 1 base from J, with 8 bases between. The CDR3 runs 14 residues. Germline V gene sequence: CDR1 MDHEN, CDR2 SYDVKM.

The J gene is TRBJ1-5, the V gene TRBV27, with TRBD1 matching over 8 bases. The trim removed 2 bases at V and 1 base at J, leaving 4 bases unmatched. CDR3 length: 16 amino acids. Germline V gene data show CDR1 as MNHEY and CDR2 as SMNVEV (reference sequence). CDR3 in amino acids: CASSLQGARSNQPQHF. The CDR3 bases are TGTGCCAGCAGTTTACAGGGGGCGAGGAGCAATCAGCCCCAGCATTTT.

The count of this clonotype is one. A much larger clone lies a single base off, so this may be a read error. This chain joins TRBV6-2 or TRBV6-3 and TRBJ2-7; tentatively, D is TRBD1 (6 bases). Germline V gene data show CDR1 as MNHEY and CDR2 as SVGEGT. Trimming shortened V by 2 bases and J by 3 bases, and 17 bases separated the two germline ends. The CDR3 runs 16 residues. The chain's CDR3 is CASSYRTPVGGYEQYF. The CDR3 DNA reads TGTGCCAGCAGTTACAGGACCCCCGTAGGGGGCTACGAGCAGTACTTC.

This clonotype has a count of ten or more. The chain couples TRBV5-1 to TRBJ2-7, with TRBD2 identical over 8 bases. The CDR3 extends over 15 amino acids. The J segment lost 2 bases and the V segment lost 0 bases, leaving 4 bases of the junction unmatched. CDR1 is SGHRS and CDR2 is YFSETQ in the germline V gene. This chain's CDR3 is CASSLDPAGAYEQYF. The CDR3 DNA sequence: TGCGCCAGCAGCTTGGATCCAGCGGGGGCCTACGAGCAGTACTTC.

Notes on this clonotype: A much larger clone differs from this one at a single base, so this may be a read error. J is TRBJ2-2 and V is TRBV21-1; TRBD2, the table's D call, was not compared with the DNA. TRBV21-1 is shown as a pseudogene. The CDR3 consists of 17 residues. The CDR3 sequence is CAIRLGLAGENTGELFF. The DNA for the CDR3 is TGTGCCATCAGGCTCGGGCTAGCGGGAGAAAACACCGGGGAGCTGTTTTTT.

This clonotype was detected only once. A much larger clone is a single base away; this may be a read error. This chain connects TRBV4-3 to TRBJ2-7, with D perhaps TRBD1 (5 bases). Germline V gene data show CDR1 as LGHNA and CDR2 as YSLEER. This CDR3 comprises 14 residues. The CDR3: CASSPVQGKYEEYF. DNA of the CDR3: TGCGCCAGCAGCCCGGTTCAGGGAAAATACGAGGAGTACTTC.

This clonotype was seen ten or more times. This chain's CDR3 is CASSVAGTGGGYNEQFF. CDR3 sequence (DNA): TGTGCCAGCAGCGTAGCCGGGACAGGGGGGGGTTACAATGAGCAGTTCTTC. This chain connects TRBV9 to TRBJ2-1, with 11 bases fitting TRBD1. There are 17 residues in the CDR3. J lost 4 bases, V lost 0 bases, and 6 bases had no gene match. Germline V gene lookup returns CDR1 SGDLS and CDR2 YYNGEE. The full variable domain, with the rest looked up from reference TRBV9 and TRBJ2-1, is DSGVTQTPKHLITATGQRVTLRCSPRSGDLSVYWYQQSLDQGLQFLIQYYNGEERAKGNILERFSAQQFPDLHSELNLSSLELGDSALYFCASSVAGTGGGYNEQFFGPGTRLTVL.

In its sample, this clonotype was seen many times. V usage is TRBV27 and J usage is TRBJ2-7; a possible D gene is TRBD2 (7 bases). The germline V gene encodes CDR1 MNHEY and CDR2 SMNVEV (reference sequence). Trimming stripped 5 bases from V and 1 base from J, with 15 bases between. CDR3 length: 15 residues. The CDR3 loop is CASSPRTRGSYEQYF. The CDR3 DNA is TGTGCCAGCAGTCCGAGGACTAGGGGGTCCTACGAGCAGTACTTC.

Ten or more counts support this clonotype. The chain has TRBV10-2 and TRBJ1-6; D is unclear. Trimming pared 7 bases from V and 9 bases from J, leaving 10 bases between. In germline, CDR1 is WSHSY, CDR2 SAAADI. The CDR3 covers 12 residues. For the CDR3, the DNA is TGCGCCAGCAAAGAAGAAGGTTCACCCCTCCACTTT. Translated: CASKEEGSPLHF.

This clonotype showed up just a few times. The chain joins TRBV29-1 to TRBJ1-2, with TRBD1 identical over 11 bases. The CDR3 extends over 16 amino acids. Trimming removed 6 bases from V and 0 bases from J; junction bases left unmatched: 9. Per germline, CDR1 SQVTM and CDR2 ANQGSEA. The CDR3 reads CSVGQGARSSNYGYTF. The CDR3, as DNA: TGCAGCGTCGGACAGGGGGCGAGGTCGTCTAACTATGGCTACACCTTC.

This chain joins TRBV20-1 and TRBJ2-1; perhaps D is TRBD1 or TRBD2 (6 bases each). Trimming shortened V by 7 bases and J by 1 base, and 35 bases separated the two germline ends. CDR1 is DFQATT, CDR2 SNEGSKA, per germline (reference sequence). CDR3 length equals 21 residues. The CDR3 coding sequence is TGCAGTGTACTCATTTTGCCCTGGACAGAGGCCCTCCGGGGGTCCTACAATGAGCAGTTCTTC. This translates into CSVLILPWTEALRGSYNEQFF.

The chain's CDR3 is CASPRDPGGSSYNEQFF. CDR3 sequence (DNA): TGTGCCAGCCCCCGAGACCCCGGCGGGAGCTCCTACAATGAGCAGTTCTTC. The J gene is TRBJ2-1, the V gene TRBV12-3 or TRBV12-4; 7 bases agree with TRBD2. The CDR3 spans 17 residues. The trim removed 8 bases at V and 0 bases at J, leaving 13 bases unmatched.

There are a few counts of this clonotype. The V and J genes are TRBV19 and TRBJ2-1, with D perhaps given as TRBD1 or TRBD2 (5 bases each). Trimming took 5 bases from V and 4 from J, leaving 12 bases between them. The length of the CDR3 is 14 residues. Germline values: CDR1 LNHDA, CDR2 SQIVND (reference sequence). CDR3 loop: CASSGGPTYNEQFF. The CDR3 coding sequence is TGTGCCAGTAGTGGGGGACCTACTTACAATGAGCAGTTCTTC.

The chain links TRBV4-3 to TRBJ2-4; D call uncertain. The V gene's germline CDR1 is LGHNA and CDR2 YSLEER. V was shortened by 0 bases and J by 8 bases, with 11 bases between the two germline ends. The CDR3 covers 14 residues. CDR3 sequence: CASSQDLRKYIQYF. Here the CDR3 DNA reads TGCGCCAGCAGCCAAGATCTTAGGAAGTACATTCAGTACTTC.

This clonotype was found a few times. The rearrangement joins TRBV20-1 to TRBJ2-7; D unclear. V was clipped by 2 bases and J by 2 bases, with 13 bases between them. The V gene's germline CDR1 is DFQATT and CDR2 SNEGSKA (reference sequence). The CDR3 contains 14 residues. CDR3: CSARRKTMTYEQYF. The DNA for the CDR3 is TGCAGTGCTAGAAGGAAGACCATGACCTACGAGCAGTACTTC.

There are many counts of this clonotype. The rearrangement uses TRBV11-2 and TRBJ2-2, with 12 bases identical to TRBD2. The CDR3 is 17 residues long. The V gene end was trimmed by 5 bases and the J gene end by 5 bases; junction bases not matched to a gene: 9. Germline lookup yields CDR1 SGHAT and CDR2 FQNNGV. CDR3 loop: CASSQRAGTSGTGELFF. CDR3 coding DNA: TGTGCCAGCAGCCAGAGGGCAGGGACTAGCGGGACCGGGGAGCTGTTTTTT.